The 14 T cell receptor beta chains below come from one sample, sequenced in a study of human T cells and chemical hapten exposure. The authors extracted total RNA from unfractionated whole blood. Via MiXCR, TCRdb re-called the 5' RACE reads, giving one row per CDR3 protein. The table shows over 70,000 distinct CDR3 sequences, with roughly 15% occurring only once. The receptors originated from a female donor in good health.

The sample holds a few counts of this clonotype. The rearrangement joins TRBV18 to TRBJ2-7; unclear D gene. The CDR3 is 12 amino acids. The germline gives CDR1 KGHSH, CDR2 LQKENI. Trimming removed 1 base from V and 6 bases from J, with 7 bases in between. CDR3 nucleotide sequence: TGTGCCAGCTCACCACAGGGTACCGAGCAGTACTTC. It encodes CASSPQGTEQYF.

This clonotype has only a few counts. The chain links TRBV4-3 to TRBJ2-1, with 7 bases identical to TRBD1. CDR3 length: 16 amino acids. The ends lost 1 base at V and 9 bases at J; junction bases unmatched: 12. Germline-derived CDR1 and CDR2 are LGHNA and YSLEER. The CDR3 DNA is TGCGCCAGCAGCCAAGGGTACAGGGGCGTTGGCGTTGAGCAGTTCTTC. As protein: CASSQGYRGVGVEQFF.

A few counts support this clonotype. V and J are TRBV7-2 and TRBJ2-1; D is uncertain. This CDR3 region has 12 residues. The germline gives CDR1 SGHTA, CDR2 FQGNSA. Trimming took 4 bases from V and 0 from J, leaving 1 base between them. This CDR3 reads CASSYSYNEQFF. In nucleotides, the CDR3 is TGTGCCAGCAGCTACTCCTACAATGAGCAGTTCTTC. Combining the CDR3 with reference TRBV7-2 and TRBJ2-1 gives the whole variable domain GAGVSQSPSNKVTEKGKDVELRCDPISGHTALYWYRQSLGQGLEFLIYFQGNSAPDKSGLPSDRFSAERTGGSVSTLTIQRTQQEDSAVYLCASSYSYNEQFFGPGTRLTVL.

This clonotype was detected a few times. V is TRBV28 and J is TRBJ2-1, with TRBD1 matching over 11 bases. Germline V lookup: CDR1 MDHEN, CDR2 SYDVKM. The CDR3 runs to 15 residues. The J segment lost 6 bases and the V segment lost 7 bases, leaving 8 bases of the junction unmatched. The CDR3 DNA sequence: TGTGCCAGCACTCGCGGAGGGACAGGGGGCAATGAGCAGTTCTTC. As protein: CASTRGGTGGNEQFF.

This clonotype was counted at least ten times. The chain couples TRBV2 to TRBJ2-2, with D unclear. The CDR3 sequence is 13 residues long. Germline loops: CDR1 SNHLY, CDR2 FYNNEI. Trimming removed 2 bases at V and 5 bases at J, with 6 bases between. CDR3 protein: CASSESITGELFF. Here the CDR3 DNA reads TGTGCCAGCAGTGAAAGTATTACCGGGGAGCTGTTTTTT.

V and J are TRBV5-1 and TRBJ2-1; D call uncertain. V lost 4 bases and J 9 bases, leaving 14 bases between the germline ends. Germline values: CDR1 SGHRS, CDR2 YFSETQ. The CDR3 spans 13 residues. CDR3 residues: CASSDLDYGEQFF. The CDR3 coding sequence is TGCGCCAGCAGCGATCTAGATTACGGTGAGCAGTTCTTC. Full variable domain (outside the CDR3, taken from reference TRBV5-1 and TRBJ2-1): KAGVTQTPRYLIKTRGQQVTLSCSPISGHRSVSWYQQTPGQGLQFLFEYFSETQRNKGNFPGRFSGRQFSNSRSEMNVSTLELGDSALYLCASSDLDYGEQFFGPGTRLTVL.

By frequency in the sample, this clonotype is medium-sized. The chain links TRBV6-1 to TRBJ2-1; TRBD1 matches at 7 bases. Germline loops: CDR1 MNHNS, CDR2 SASEGT. CDR3 size: 15 residues. Trimming at V came to 0 bases and at J to 4 bases, leaving 3 bases not matched to a gene. The DNA for the CDR3 is TGTGCCAGCAGTGAAGCGGGACAGCCTTACAATGAGCAGTTCTTC. The encoded protein is CASSEAGQPYNEQFF.

The CDR3 sequence: CASSRTGTGGSGYTF. The CDR3 DNA follows: TGTGCCAGCAGCCGAACCGGGACAGGGGGCTCTGGCTACACCTTC. This rearrangement joins TRBV12-3 or TRBV12-4 to TRBJ1-2; 12 nucleotides agree with TRBD1. There are 15 residues in the CDR3. The junction had 9 bases not matched to a gene; V was cut back by 6 bases and J by 7 bases.

The sample holds a few counts of this clonotype. The chain couples TRBV6-6 to TRBJ1-4; TRBD1 agrees at 7 bases. The length of the CDR3 is 15 residues. Germline V gene lookup returns CDR1 MNHNY and CDR2 SVGAGI (reference sequence). V lost 6 bases to trimming and J lost 8 bases; unmatched junction nucleotides: 12. CDR3 protein: CASRPGQALTEKLFF. CDR3 nucleotides: TGTGCCAGCAGGCCCGGACAGGCCCTTACGGAAAAACTGTTTTTT.

This clonotype was recorded a few times. This chain uses TRBV25-1 with TRBJ1-4; the D gene is possibly TRBD1 (5 bases). Germline CDR1 reads MGHDK; CDR2 reads SYGVNS. The germline V and J ends were trimmed by 3 bases and 2 bases, with 7 bases remaining between them. This CDR3 has 14 amino acids. The CDR3 sequence: CASSEGPTNEKLFF. DNA for the CDR3: TGTGCCAGCAGTGAGGGACCGACTAATGAAAAACTGTTTTTT.

This clonotype occurred a few times. The rearrangement joins TRBV4-1 to TRBJ2-1, with D possibly matching TRBD1 (6 bases). V was trimmed by 0 bases and J by 4 bases, leaving 13 bases between them. Germline values: CDR1 MGHRA, CDR2 YSYEKL. This CDR3 has 16 residues. CDR3 sequence: CASSQDEQGRYNEQFF. The CDR3 bases are TGCGCCAGCAGCCAAGATGAACAGGGTCGTTACAATGAGCAGTTCTTC.

This chain connects TRBV5-1 to TRBJ1-4; 7 bases match TRBD1. Trimming took 4 bases from V and 5 from J; bases not matched to a gene: 5. Germline V lookup: CDR1 SGHRS, CDR2 YFSETQ. The length of the CDR3 is 14 residues. This chain's CDR3 is CASSNAGQNEKLFF. CDR3 nucleotide sequence: TGCGCCAGCAGCAATGCGGGACAGAATGAAAAACTGTTTTTT.

This clonotype was detected a few times. The V gene is TRBV7-9, the J gene TRBJ2-2, with D tentatively TRBD1 (6 bases). This CDR3 has 16 residues. V was cut by 1 base and J by 7 bases, with 16 bases left in between. CDR1 is SEHNR, CDR2 FQNEAQ, per germline (reference sequence). In DNA form, the CDR3 reads TGTGCCAGCAGCTTAGTGTCGCCAGGGGACGGCGGGGAGCTGTTTTTT. Translated: CASSLVSPGDGGELFF.

This clonotype turned up a few times. The V and J genes are TRBV6-1 and TRBJ1-1; D ambiguous. The V gene lost 3 bases and the J gene lost 11 bases, with 13 bases spanning the gap. This CDR3 contains 12 residues. CDR1 and CDR2 (germline): MNHNS, SASEGT. The CDR3 sequence: CASSDFQLGAFF. CDR3 nucleotide sequence: TGTGCCAGCAGTGATTTCCAATTAGGCGCTTTCTTT.